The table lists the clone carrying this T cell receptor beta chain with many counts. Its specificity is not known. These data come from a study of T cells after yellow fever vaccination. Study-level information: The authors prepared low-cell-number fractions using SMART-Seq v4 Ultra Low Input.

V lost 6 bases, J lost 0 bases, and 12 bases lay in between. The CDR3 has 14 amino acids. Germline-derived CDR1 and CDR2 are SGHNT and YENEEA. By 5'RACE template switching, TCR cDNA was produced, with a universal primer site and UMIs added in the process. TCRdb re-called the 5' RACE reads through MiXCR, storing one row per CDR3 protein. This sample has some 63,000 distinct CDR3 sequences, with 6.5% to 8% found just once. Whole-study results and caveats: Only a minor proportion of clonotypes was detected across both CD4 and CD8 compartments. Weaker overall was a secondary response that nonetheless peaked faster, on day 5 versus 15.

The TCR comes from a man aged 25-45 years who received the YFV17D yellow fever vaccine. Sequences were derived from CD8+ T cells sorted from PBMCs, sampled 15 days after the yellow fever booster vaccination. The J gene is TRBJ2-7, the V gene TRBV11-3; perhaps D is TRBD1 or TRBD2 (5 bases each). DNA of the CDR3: TGTGCCAGCAGAGCGGACAATCCCTCCTACGAGCAGTACTTC. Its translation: CASRADNPSYEQYF.